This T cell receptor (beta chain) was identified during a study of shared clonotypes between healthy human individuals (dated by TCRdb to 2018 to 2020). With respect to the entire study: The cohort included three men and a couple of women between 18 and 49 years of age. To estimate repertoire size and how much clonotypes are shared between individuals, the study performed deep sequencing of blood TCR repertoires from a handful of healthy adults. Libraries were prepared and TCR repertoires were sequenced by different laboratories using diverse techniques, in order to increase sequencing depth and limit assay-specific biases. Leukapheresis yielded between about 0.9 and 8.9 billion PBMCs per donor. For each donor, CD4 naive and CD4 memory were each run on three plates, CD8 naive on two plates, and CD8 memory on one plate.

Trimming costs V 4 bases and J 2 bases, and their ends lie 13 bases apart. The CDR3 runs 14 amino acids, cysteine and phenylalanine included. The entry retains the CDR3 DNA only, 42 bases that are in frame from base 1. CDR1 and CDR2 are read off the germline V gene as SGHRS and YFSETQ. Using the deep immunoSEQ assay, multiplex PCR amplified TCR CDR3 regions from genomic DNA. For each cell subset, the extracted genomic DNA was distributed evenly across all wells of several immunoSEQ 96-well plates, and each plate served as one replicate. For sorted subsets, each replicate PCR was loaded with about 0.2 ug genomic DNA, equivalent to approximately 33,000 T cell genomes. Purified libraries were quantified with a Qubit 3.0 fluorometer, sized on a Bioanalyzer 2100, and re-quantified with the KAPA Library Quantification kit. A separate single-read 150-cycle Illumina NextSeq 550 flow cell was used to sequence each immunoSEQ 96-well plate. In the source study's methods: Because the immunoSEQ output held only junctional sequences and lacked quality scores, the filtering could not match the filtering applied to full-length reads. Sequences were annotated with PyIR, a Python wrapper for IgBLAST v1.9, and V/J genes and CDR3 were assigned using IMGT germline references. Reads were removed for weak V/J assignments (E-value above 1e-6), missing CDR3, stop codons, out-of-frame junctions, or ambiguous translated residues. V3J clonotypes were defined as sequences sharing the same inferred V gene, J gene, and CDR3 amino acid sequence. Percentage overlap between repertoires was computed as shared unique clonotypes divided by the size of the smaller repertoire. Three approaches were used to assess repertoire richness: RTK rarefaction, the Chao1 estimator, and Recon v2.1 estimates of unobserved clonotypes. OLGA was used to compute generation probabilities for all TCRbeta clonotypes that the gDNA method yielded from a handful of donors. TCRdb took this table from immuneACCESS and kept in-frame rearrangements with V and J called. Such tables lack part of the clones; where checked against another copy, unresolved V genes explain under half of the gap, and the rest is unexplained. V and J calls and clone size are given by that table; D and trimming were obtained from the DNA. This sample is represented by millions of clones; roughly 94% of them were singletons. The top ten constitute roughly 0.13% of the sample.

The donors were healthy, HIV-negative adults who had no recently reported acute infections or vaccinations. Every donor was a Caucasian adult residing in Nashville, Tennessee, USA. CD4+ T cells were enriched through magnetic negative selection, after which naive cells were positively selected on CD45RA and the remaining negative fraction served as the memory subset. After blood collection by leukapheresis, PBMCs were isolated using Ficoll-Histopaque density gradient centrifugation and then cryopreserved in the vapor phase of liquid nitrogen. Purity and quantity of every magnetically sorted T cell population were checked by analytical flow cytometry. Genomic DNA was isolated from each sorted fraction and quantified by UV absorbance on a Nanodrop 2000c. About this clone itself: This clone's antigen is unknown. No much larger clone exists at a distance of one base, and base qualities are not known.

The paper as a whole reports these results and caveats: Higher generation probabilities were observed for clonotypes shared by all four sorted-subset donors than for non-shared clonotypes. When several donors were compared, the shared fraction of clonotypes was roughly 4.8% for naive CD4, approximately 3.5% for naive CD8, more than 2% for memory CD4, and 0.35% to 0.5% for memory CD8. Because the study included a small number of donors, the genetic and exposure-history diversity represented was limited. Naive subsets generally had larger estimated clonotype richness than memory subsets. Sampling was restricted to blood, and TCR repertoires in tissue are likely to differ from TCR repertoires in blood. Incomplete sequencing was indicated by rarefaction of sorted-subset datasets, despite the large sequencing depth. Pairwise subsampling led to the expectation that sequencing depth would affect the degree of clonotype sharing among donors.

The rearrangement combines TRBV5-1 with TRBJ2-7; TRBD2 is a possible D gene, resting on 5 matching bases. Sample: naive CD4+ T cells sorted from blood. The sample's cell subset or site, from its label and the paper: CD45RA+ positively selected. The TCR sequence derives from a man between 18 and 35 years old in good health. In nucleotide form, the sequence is TGCGCCAGCAGCGACCCGGGGAACACCTACGAGCAGTACTTC. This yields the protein CASSDPGNTYEQYF.